Here is one T cell receptor beta chain with its context. This clonotype was observed a few times. Its antigen remains undetermined. Germline is not matched at one junction end, which may reflect a read error. The donors were some 39 Caucasian individuals from Russia, aged 6 to 90 years, who were systemically healthy. Ten milliliters of peripheral blood were drawn from each donor into EDTA-treated Vacutainer tubes. Ficoll-Paque density-gradient centrifugation was used to isolate PBMCs, with at least 6.5 million per sample. Total RNA, at least 6 micrograms per sample, was extracted from PBMCs with Trizol reagent. Naive CD45RAhigh/CD27high T cell percentages were measured by flow cytometry on a PBMC aliquot from every donor. This specimen belongs to a study of blood T cells in healthy people across ages (dated by TCRdb to between 2014 and 2017). Notes on the research overall: Template switching captured roughly one uniquely barcoded TCR beta cDNA molecule per two T cells in model experiments. Four age groups were formed from the donors: young (average approximately 17 years), middle-aged (around 41), aged (around 62) and long-lived (around 82). For two donors (one aged 18 to 29 and one aged 80 or older), the study analyzed two additional independent replicas of 1 million unique cDNA reads from the same blood draw. Age-related changes in TCR beta repertoire diversity were measured in the study by deep sequencing normalized with unique cDNA molecular identifiers. To avoid experimental bias, donors of different ages were distributed randomly across sequencing lanes. Beyond this particular receptor, the publication reports: Estimates of total diversity from one million sequenced T cells were regarded as lower bounds and underestimates. The CMV infection status of donors was not known, potentially confounding age-related changes in expanded clonotypes. Because profiling used bulk unsorted PBMCs, naive and antigen-experienced compartments could not be compared conclusively. A strong correlation was found between observed TCR beta diversity and the percentage of naive T cells measured by flow cytometry. Observed TCR beta diversity per million T cells fell roughly linearly with age, and a significant reduction was already apparent by age roughly 40. Compared with the aged group, the long-lived group had more naive CD4+ T cells, fewer expanded clones and increased TCR diversity, suggesting age selection.

Library construction relied on 5' RACE. TCRdb records Illumina HiSeq 2500 as the sequencer. A second roughly 7 to 11 cycle PCR used a sample-barcoded 5' primer and a J-beta primer mix. A unique molecular identifier was introduced onto each TCR beta cDNA molecule by a template-switch 5' adaptor carrying 12 random nucleotides. Each sample yielded at least 3 million CDR3-containing paired-end reads. First-strand cDNA synthesis was performed from all RNA using the Mint cDNA synthesis kit, with priming by a TRBC-specific oligonucleotide. Following uracil-DNA glycosylase treatment, all cDNA underwent a first 18-cycle PCR with the universal primers M1SS and BC2_uni_R. The original pipeline was this. For normalization, 1 million high-quality reads, each with a distinct molecular identifier, were randomly selected from each sample. Instead of being binned into consensus sequences, reads that shared molecular identifiers were thrown out. MiTCR, with a Q25 quality threshold and the strictest error-elimination algorithm, was used for CDR3 identification, clonotype clustering and error correction. A nonparametric unseen species model using Euler transformation provided a lower-bound estimate of total TCR beta diversity. The public sequencing data were trimmed at Q25 with fastp and processed into clonotypes with MiXCR by TCRdb, which kept only in-frame beta chains. Every distinct CDR3 protein forms one entry, paired with its most common genes and DNA. For this entry, the V and J calls and clone size follow TCRdb and not the study's own pipeline. The sample table lists over 600,000 distinct CDR3 sequences, around 21% of them with a count of one. Jointly, the top ten make up 3.6% of the sample.

The receptor comes from a man aged 65-85 years in good health. The sequencing input was blood.

The DNA reads as follows: TGTGCCAGCAGTTTAATCCTTACCGCGACCCACCAAGAGACCCGGTACTTC. Its translation is CASSLILTATHQETRYF. In this chain, TRBV2 is recombined with TRBJ2-5; no D segment can be confidently identified. From the cysteine up to the phenylalanine, the CDR3 has a length of 17 residues. The sequence is cut down to CDR3 DNA, 51 bases in frame from base 1. From a lookup of the germline V gene, CDR1 and CDR2 are SNHLY and FYNNEI.